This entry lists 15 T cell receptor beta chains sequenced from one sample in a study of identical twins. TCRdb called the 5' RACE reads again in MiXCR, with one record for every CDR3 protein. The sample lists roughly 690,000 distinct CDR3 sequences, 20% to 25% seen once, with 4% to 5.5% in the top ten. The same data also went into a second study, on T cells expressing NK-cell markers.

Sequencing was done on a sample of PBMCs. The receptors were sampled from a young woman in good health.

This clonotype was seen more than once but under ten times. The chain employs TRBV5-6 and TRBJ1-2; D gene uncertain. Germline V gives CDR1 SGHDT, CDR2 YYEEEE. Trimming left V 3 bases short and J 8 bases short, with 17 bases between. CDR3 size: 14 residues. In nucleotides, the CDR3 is TGTGCCAGCAGCTCCGGGTCATACCGCGGAGGCTACACCTTC. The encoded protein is CASSSGSYRGGYTF.

The CDR3 sequence is CSAPGQGNSYEQYF. CDR3 bases: TGCAGTGCCCCCGGACAGGGGAACTCCTACGAGCAGTACTTC. The genes are TRBV20-1 and TRBJ2-7; TRBD1 matches 9 bases. Germline V gene sequence: CDR1 DFQATT, CDR2 SNEGSKA (reference sequence). Trimming cost V 6 bases and J 0 bases; bases outside gene matches: 6. The CDR3 loop spans 14 amino acids.

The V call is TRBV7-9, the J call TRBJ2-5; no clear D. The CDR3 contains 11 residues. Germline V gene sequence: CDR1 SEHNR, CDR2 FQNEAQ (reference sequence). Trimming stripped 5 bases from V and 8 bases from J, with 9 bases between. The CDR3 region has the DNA TGTGCCAGCAGCGTCGGGTATACCCAGTACTTC. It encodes CASSVGYTQYF.

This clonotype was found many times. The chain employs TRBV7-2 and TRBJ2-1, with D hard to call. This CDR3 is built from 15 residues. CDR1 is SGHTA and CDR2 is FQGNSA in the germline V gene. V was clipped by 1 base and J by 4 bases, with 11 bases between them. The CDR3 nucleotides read TGTGCCAGCAGCTTAGGAGGAAAAGAATACAATGAGCAGTTCTTC. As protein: CASSLGGKEYNEQFF.

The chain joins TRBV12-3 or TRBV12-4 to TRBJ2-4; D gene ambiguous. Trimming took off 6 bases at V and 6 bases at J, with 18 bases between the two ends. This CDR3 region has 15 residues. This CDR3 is CASSPVGSNGNIQYF. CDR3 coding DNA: TGTGCCAGCAGCCCCGTTGGGTCAAATGGAAACATTCAGTACTTC.

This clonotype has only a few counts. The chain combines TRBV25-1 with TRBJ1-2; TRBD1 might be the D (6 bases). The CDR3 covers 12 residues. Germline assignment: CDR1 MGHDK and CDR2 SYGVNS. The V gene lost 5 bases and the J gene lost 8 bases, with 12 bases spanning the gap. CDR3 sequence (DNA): TGTGCCAGCAGTCGACAGGCGGGGGGCTACACCTTC. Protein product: CASSRQAGGYTF.

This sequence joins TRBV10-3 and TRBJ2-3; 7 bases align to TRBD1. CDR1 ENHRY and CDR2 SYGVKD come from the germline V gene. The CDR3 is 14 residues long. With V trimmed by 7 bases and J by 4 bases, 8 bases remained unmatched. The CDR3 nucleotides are TGTGCCATCACCTCTCGACAGGGCTCAGATACGCAGTATTTT. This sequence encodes CAITSRQGSDTQYF.

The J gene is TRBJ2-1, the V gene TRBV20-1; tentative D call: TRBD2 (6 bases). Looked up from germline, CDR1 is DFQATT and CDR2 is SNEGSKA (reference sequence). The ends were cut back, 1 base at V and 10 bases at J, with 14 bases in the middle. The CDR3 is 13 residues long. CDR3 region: CSARGGGVPEQFF. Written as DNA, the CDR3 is TGCAGTGCTAGAGGAGGCGGGGTTCCCGAGCAGTTCTTC.

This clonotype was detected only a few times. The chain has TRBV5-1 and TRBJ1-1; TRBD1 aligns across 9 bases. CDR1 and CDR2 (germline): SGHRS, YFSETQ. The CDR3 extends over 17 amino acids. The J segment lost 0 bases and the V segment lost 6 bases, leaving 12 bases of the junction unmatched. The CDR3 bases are TGCGCCAGCACGGAGGGACAGGGCTCCACTATGAACACTGAAGCTTTCTTT. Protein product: CASTEGQGSTMNTEAFF.

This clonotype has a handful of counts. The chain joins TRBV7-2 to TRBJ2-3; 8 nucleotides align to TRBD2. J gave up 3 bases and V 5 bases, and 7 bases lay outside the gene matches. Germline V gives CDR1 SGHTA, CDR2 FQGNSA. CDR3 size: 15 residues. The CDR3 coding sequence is TGTGCCAGCAGCATATTAGCGGGAACAACAGATACGCAGTATTTT. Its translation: CASSILAGTTDTQYF.

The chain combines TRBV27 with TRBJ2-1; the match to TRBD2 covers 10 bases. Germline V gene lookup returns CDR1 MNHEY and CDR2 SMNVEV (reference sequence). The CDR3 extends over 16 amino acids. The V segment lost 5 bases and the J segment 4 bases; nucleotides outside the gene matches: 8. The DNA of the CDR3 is TGTGCCAGCAGTCCGGGGGTAGCGGGAGGATACAATGAGCAGTTCTTC. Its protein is CASSPGVAGGYNEQFF.

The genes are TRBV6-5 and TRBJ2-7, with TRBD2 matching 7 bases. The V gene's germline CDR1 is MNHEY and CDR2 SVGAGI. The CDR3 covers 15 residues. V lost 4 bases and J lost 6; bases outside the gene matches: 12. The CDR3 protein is CASSSSLAPTVEQYF. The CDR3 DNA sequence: TGTGCCAGCAGTTCCTCACTAGCGCCGACGGTCGAGCAGTACTTC.

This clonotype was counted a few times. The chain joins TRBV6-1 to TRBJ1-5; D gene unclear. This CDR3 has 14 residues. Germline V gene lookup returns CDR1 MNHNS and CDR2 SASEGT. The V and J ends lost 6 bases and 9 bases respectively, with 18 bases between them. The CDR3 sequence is CASSVYFEPVPQHF. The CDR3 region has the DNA TGTGCCAGCAGCGTCTATTTCGAGCCGGTGCCCCAGCATTTT.

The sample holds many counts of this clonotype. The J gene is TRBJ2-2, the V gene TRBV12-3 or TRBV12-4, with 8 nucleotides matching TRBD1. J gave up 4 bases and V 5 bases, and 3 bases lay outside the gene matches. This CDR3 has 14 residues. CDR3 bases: TGTGCCAGCAGTCGGACAGGGTTCACCGGGGAGCTGTTTTTT. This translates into CASSRTGFTGELFF.

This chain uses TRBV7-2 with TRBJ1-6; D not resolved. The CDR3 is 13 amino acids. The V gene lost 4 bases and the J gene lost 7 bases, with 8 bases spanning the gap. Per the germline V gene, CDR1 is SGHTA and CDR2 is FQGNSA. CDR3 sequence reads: CASSSYSNSPLHF. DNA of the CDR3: TGTGCCAGCAGCTCTTACAGCAATTCACCCCTCCACTTT.